The 4 T cell receptor beta chains presented below share a single source sample, sequenced in a study of human T cells and chemical hapten exposure. Time point defined: patch test 1, 2 weeks after DPC sensitization. Treatment described: therapeutic diphenylcyclopropenone sensitization with weekly scalp DPC. Each CDR3 protein gets one entry after TCRdb re-called the RACE reads with MiXCR. The table lists 150,000 to 200,000 distinct CDR3 sequences, around 20% of them singletons, with 6% to 8% in the top ten. The material was whole blood, obtained in connection with sensitization to the hapten diphenylcyclopropenone (DPC). The receptors derive from a woman between 50 and 59 years old with alopecia areata. Some clones in this sample may be carry-over from other donors' samples.

CDR3 loop: CSVYGTNLLETQYF. The CDR3 nucleotides are TGCAGCGTCTACGGGACTAATTTATTAGAGACCCAGTACTTC. The chain has TRBV29-1 and TRBJ2-5, with 7 bases fitting TRBD2. Germline lookup yields CDR1 SQVTM and CDR2 ANQGSEA. The CDR3 runs to 14 residues. Trimming cost V 6 bases and J 4 bases; bases outside gene matches: 11.

This clonotype has just a few counts. The genes are TRBV20-1 and TRBJ1-5; TRBD1 agrees at 8 bases. Germline V gene lookup returns CDR1 DFQATT and CDR2 SNEGSKA (reference sequence). V shed 1 base and J 5 bases; nucleotides not matched to a gene: 4. The length of the CDR3 is 14 residues. This chain's CDR3 is CSARGSTGDQPQHF. DNA of the CDR3: TGCAGTGCTAGAGGCTCGACAGGGGATCAGCCCCAGCATTTT.

The chain is built from TRBV29-1 and TRBJ2-1; D is undetermined. Germline CDR1 reads SQVTM; CDR2 reads ANQGSEA. The CDR3 sequence is 14 residues long. V dropped 3 bases and J dropped 9 bases, with 18 bases sitting between them. CDR3 residues: CSVDPSPGLSEQFF. The CDR3 nucleotides are TGCAGCGTTGACCCTTCGCCAGGCCTTAGTGAGCAGTTCTTC.

This clonotype was seen a handful of times. The CDR3 nucleotides are TGTGCCACCAGCAGAGAGGGACTAGCGGACTTCTACGAGCAGTACTTC. Protein product: CATSREGLADFYEQYF. V and J are TRBV15 and TRBJ2-7, with 11 bases aligning to TRBD2. V lost 0 bases and J lost 3; bases outside the gene matches: 4. The CDR3 runs to 16 residues. Germline V lookup: CDR1 LNHNV, CDR2 YYDKDF (reference sequence).